This entry lists 3 T cell receptor beta chains sequenced from one sample in a study of Graves' ophthalmopathy and Graves' hyperthyroidism. RNA transcripts served as template for amplifying TCR beta CDR3 sequences. HTBI primers were employed in first-round RT-PCR, then a second-round multiplex PCR followed. TCRdb analysed the multiplex PCR reads with MiXCR anew, one entry per CDR3 protein. The repertoire holds 200,000 to 300,000 distinct CDR3 sequences, with around 45% as singletons. The sample consisted of peripheral blood. The source of these receptors is an adult man with Graves' ophthalmopathy.

This clonotype has only one observation. V usage is TRBV2 and J usage is TRBJ1-1, with 9 bases that match TRBD1. V dropped 6 bases and J dropped 4; count of bases not matched to a gene: 3. Germline CDR1 is SNHLY and CDR2 is FYNNEI. This CDR3 region has 13 residues. As DNA, the CDR3 is TGTGCCAGCAGGGGACAGGGAGGCACTGAAGCTTTCTTT. This sequence encodes CASRGQGGTEAFF.

The CDR3: CARNTGRNSPLHF. DNA of the CDR3: TGTGCCAGGAACACAGGAAGAAATTCACCCCTCCACTTT. The V call is TRBV2, the J call TRBJ1-6; D possibly corresponds to TRBD1 (5 bases). V was shortened by 9 bases and J by 7 bases, with 13 bases between the two germline ends. The germline gives CDR1 SNHLY, CDR2 FYNNEI. This CDR3 spans 13 amino acids. The complete variable domain, with remaining parts taken from reference TRBV2 and TRBJ1-6, reads EPEVTQTPSHQVTQMGQEVILRCVPISNHLYFYWYRQILGQKVEFLVSFYNNEISEKSEIFDDQFSVERPDGSNFTLKIRSTKLEDSAMYFCARNTGRNSPLHFGNGTRLTVT.

This clonotype showed up just a few times. The chain joins TRBV9 to TRBJ2-5; possibly TRBD1 for D (7 bases). The ends were cut back, 4 bases at V and 1 base at J, with 17 bases in the middle. Germline CDR1 SGDLS, CDR2 YYNGEE. This CDR3 comprises 16 residues. CDR3 residues: CASSPGGGLGQETQYF. CDR3 in DNA: TGTGCCAGCAGCCCTGGAGGGGGCCTAGGCCAAGAGACCCAGTACTTC.